This T cell receptor (beta chain) is from a study of siplizumab effects on memory and regulatory T cells. The CDR3 runs 14 residues. The germline CDR1 and CDR2 sequences are MNHGY and SAAAGT. Trimming removed 0 bases from V and 5 bases from J, with 8 bases in between. Libraries were prepared by immunoSEQ multiplex PCR; TCRdb keeps only in-frame clonotypes and omits some of them. In the table there are about 26,000 clones, around 84% of which are singletons. This chain links TRBV6-8 with TRBJ1-5; D gene ambiguous. The source material was memory CD4+ T cells sorted from blood. This clonotype was sampled from a human donor in good health. The CDR3 loop is CASSYSNSHQPQHF. The CDR3 DNA is TGTGCCAGCAGTTACTCGAACAGCCATCAGCCCCAGCATTTT.